The next 20 T cell receptor beta chains were all read from a single sample in a study of response to subunit inactivated influenza vaccine. Using its own MiXCR run on the RT-PCR reads, TCRdb lists one record per CDR3 protein. The sample includes roughly 670,000 distinct CDR3 sequences, 12% to 15% of them seen just once. The material was PBMCs from blood, obtained around 15 days before vaccination. The receptors were gathered from a middle-aged man who received an inactivated influenza vaccine.

This rearrangement joins TRBV12-3 or TRBV12-4 to TRBJ1-2; D is unclear. The CDR3 extends over 12 amino acids. Trimming removed 4 bases at V and 7 bases at J, with 10 bases between. For the CDR3, the DNA is TGTGCCAGCAGTTGGTCAGGTGGTGGCTACACCTTC. Encoded protein: CASSWSGGGYTF.

CDR3 loop: CASSQGLPLTSGRNSEQYF. The CDR3 DNA sequence: TGTGCCAGCAGCCAAGGGCTCCCGCTCACTAGCGGGCGTAACTCCGAGCAGTACTTC. The gene calls are TRBV4-2 and TRBJ2-7; 9 bases align to TRBD2. Losses at the gene ends were 1 base for V and 6 bases for J; bases not matched to a gene: 19. This CDR3 has 19 residues. Germline-derived CDR1 and CDR2 are LGHNA and YNFKEQ.

This clonotype was detected ten times or more. J is TRBJ2-7 and V is TRBV12-3 or TRBV12-4, with 8 bases lining up with TRBD1. CDR3 length equals 14 residues. J was trimmed by 3 bases and V by 3 bases; bases with no gene match: 4. The CDR3 sequence: CASSFQGAGYEQYF. CDR3 bases: TGTGCCAGCAGTTTCCAGGGGGCCGGCTACGAGCAGTACTTC.

There are a few counts of this clonotype. The chain combines TRBV20-1 with TRBJ2-4; no definite D call. The CDR3 has 12 amino acids. Germline-derived CDR1 and CDR2 are DFQATT and SNEGSKA (reference sequence). Trimming removed 3 bases at V and 5 bases at J, with 8 bases between. This CDR3 is CSARNLQNIQYF. CDR3 sequence (DNA): TGCAGTGCTAGGAACCTACAAAACATTCAGTACTTC.

This clonotype was seen a single time. The chain recombines TRBV20-1 with TRBJ1-5, with a possible D match to TRBD1 (5 bases). The germline V gene encodes CDR1 DFQATT and CDR2 SNEGSKA (reference sequence). V lost 5 bases to trimming and J lost 6 bases, with 20 bases between them. The CDR3 length is 15 residues. The DNA of the CDR3 is TGCAGTGCTGGAAATGTAGACAGTCGGGGTCAGCCCCAGCATTTT. Protein: CSAGNVDSRGQPQHF.

This chain joins TRBV3-1 and TRBJ2-7, with 11 bases that match TRBD1. V lost 1 base to trimming and J lost 4 bases; unmatched junction nucleotides: 3. Germline V gene sequence: CDR1 LGHDT, CDR2 YNNKEL (reference sequence). This CDR3 is 15 amino acids long. DNA for the CDR3: TGTGCCAGCAGCCAAGGGGGGACAGGGGGATACGAGCAGTACTTC. Translated, it gives CASSQGGTGGYEQYF.

The sample holds a few counts of this clonotype. This chain links TRBV12-3 or TRBV12-4 with TRBJ2-1, with 9 bases aligning to TRBD2. V dropped 3 bases and J dropped 6; count of bases not matched to a gene: 6. This CDR3 contains 15 residues. CDR3 bases: TGTGCCAGCAGTTTGTGGCTAGCGGGGAGCAATGAGCAGTTCTTC. It translates to CASSLWLAGSNEQFF.

The chain carries TRBV9 and TRBJ2-3; TRBD2 aligns across 7 bases. CDR3 length: 15 residues. The germline V gene encodes CDR1 SGDLS and CDR2 YYNGEE. V was clipped by 3 bases and J by 0 bases; unmatched bases: 4. The CDR3 reads CASSAPSGSTDTQYF. Written as DNA, the CDR3 is TGTGCCAGCAGCGCCCCTAGCGGAAGCACAGATACGCAGTATTTT.

V usage is TRBV5-1 and J usage is TRBJ2-5; D gene uncertain. Germline values: CDR1 SGHRS, CDR2 YFSETQ. The V end was cut by 3 bases, the J end by 2 bases, with 8 bases between. The CDR3 covers 13 residues. This CDR3 is CASSSILQETQYF. The CDR3 bases are TGCGCCAGCAGCTCCATCCTACAAGAGACCCAGTACTTC.

This clonotype was counted between two and nine times. The chain has TRBV6-1 and TRBJ2-3; D call uncertain. There are 16 residues in the CDR3. Trimming took 6 bases from V and 3 from J, leaving 19 bases between them. Germline CDR1 and CDR2: MNHNS and SASEGT. Here the CDR3 DNA reads TGTGCCAGCAGACGCATCGGATGGGGAACTACAGATACGCAGTATTTT. This sequence encodes CASRRIGWGTTDTQYF.

In its sample, this clonotype was seen a few times. V usage is TRBV4-3 and J usage is TRBJ2-3, with unresolved D. The CDR3 is made up of 15 amino acids. V gave up 0 bases and J gave up 0 bases, with 7 bases separating them. Per the germline V gene, CDR1 is LGHNA and CDR2 is YSLEER. CDR3 nucleotides: TGCGCCAGCAGCCAAGATCCCTTTAGCACAGATACGCAGTATTTT. Amino acids: CASSQDPFSTDTQYF.

This chain uses TRBV18 with TRBJ2-1; 8 bases line up with TRBD2. The V gene's germline CDR1 is KGHSH and CDR2 LQKENI. Unmatched junction bases numbered 4, after V lost 3 bases and J lost 9 bases. The CDR3 consists of 13 residues. This chain's CDR3 is CASSPRTSPEQFF. In DNA form, the CDR3 reads TGTGCCAGCTCACCCCGGACTAGCCCTGAGCAGTTCTTC.

The chain is built from TRBV7-9 and TRBJ2-1, with D maybe TRBD2 (5 bases). V lost 5 bases and J lost 6, with 17 bases in between. The CDR3 contains 15 residues. Germline V gene sequence: CDR1 SEHNR, CDR2 FQNEAQ (reference sequence). The CDR3 DNA is TGTGCCAGCAGCCGCCCGGACTCCAGGTTCAATGAGCAGTTCTTC. This translates into CASSRPDSRFNEQFF.

This clonotype has only a few counts. The rearrangement uses TRBV7-7 and TRBJ2-5, with 7 bases identical to TRBD2. This CDR3 comprises 15 residues. Trimming took 5 bases from V and 4 from J; bases not matched to a gene: 10. CDR1 and CDR2 from the germline V gene are SSHAT and FNYEAQ (reference sequence). For the CDR3, the DNA is TGTGCCAGCAGCCCCCAAACTAGCGTCCGAGAGACCCAGTACTTC. Translating gives CASSPQTSVRETQYF.

The J gene is TRBJ2-5, the V gene TRBV6-2 or TRBV6-3; D is possibly TRBD1 (6 bases). The CDR3 spans 16 residues. Germline values: CDR1 MNHEY, CDR2 SVGEGT. V lost 0 bases to trimming and J lost 1 base, with 12 bases between them. DNA of the CDR3: TGTGCCAGCAGTTACTCCCCAGGGGAGCCCCAAGAGACCCAGTACTTC. Translated, it gives CASSYSPGEPQETQYF.

This clonotype was recorded a few times. This chain uses TRBV6-2 or TRBV6-3 with TRBJ2-3; 8 bases are a match to TRBD2. The CDR3 consists of 15 residues. V was clipped by 1 base and J by 2 bases; unmatched bases: 2. Germline V lookup: CDR1 MNHEY, CDR2 SVGEGT. CDR3 DNA: TGTGCCAGCAGTTACTGGCGGGGGGCCACAGATACGCAGTATTTT. Protein: CASSYWRGATDTQYF.

The rearrangement joins TRBV20-1 to TRBJ2-7; 10 positions agree with TRBD2. J gave up 1 base and V 6 bases, and 6 bases lay outside the gene matches. The CDR3 loop spans 14 amino acids. Germline CDR1 and CDR2: DFQATT and SNEGSKA (reference sequence). The CDR3 loop reads CSAEAGGRSYEQYF. The CDR3 bases are TGCAGTGCCGAAGCGGGGGGGCGTTCCTACGAGCAGTACTTC.

The chain recombines TRBV30 with TRBJ2-1; maybe TRBD2 (5 bases). This CDR3 has 14 residues. Trimming pared 0 bases from V and 1 base from J, leaving 7 bases between. Per germline, CDR1 GTSNPN and CDR2 SVGIG (reference sequence). Here the CDR3 DNA reads TGTGCCTGGAGTGTAGGAGGTTCCTACAATGAGCAGTTCTTC. It encodes CAWSVGGSYNEQFF. The full variable domain, completed using reference TRBV30 and TRBJ2-1, is SQTIHQWPATLVQPVGSPLSLECTVEGTSNPNLYWYRQAAGRGLQLLFYSVGIGQISSEVPQNLSASRPQDRQFILSSKKLLLSDSGFYLCAWSVGGSYNEQFFGPGTRLTVL.

Only a few counts were recorded for this clonotype. V is TRBV10-3 and J is TRBJ2-3, with 14 bases that match TRBD2. Germline V gene lookup returns CDR1 ENHRY and CDR2 SYGVKD. Trimming removed 3 bases from V and 1 base from J; junction bases left unmatched: 9. The CDR3 loop spans 19 amino acids. The CDR3 region is CAISDRLAGGGIRTDTQYF. Here the CDR3 DNA reads TGTGCCATCAGTGATCGACTAGCGGGGGGGGGTATTCGCACAGATACGCAGTATTTT.

The J gene is TRBJ2-2, the V gene TRBV20-1, with 8 nucleotides matching TRBD1. In germline, CDR1 is DFQATT, CDR2 SNEGSKA (reference sequence). The trim removed 3 bases at V and 4 bases at J, leaving 7 bases unmatched. The CDR3 is 15 residues long. CDR3 loop: CSASPGQDPTGELFF. DNA for the CDR3: TGCAGTGCTAGTCCGGGACAGGACCCCACCGGGGAGCTGTTTTTT.